This T cell receptor beta chain derives from a study of T cells in Graves' hyperthyroidism and ophthalmopathy. Diagnosis rested on symptoms, serum thyroxine and TRAb, thyroid ultrasound, and orbital computed tomography. Cells are PBMCs isolated from about 10 ml of fresh blood. Trimming removed 5 bases from V and 0 bases from J; junction bases left unmatched: 2. Germline V lookup: CDR1 KGHSH, CDR2 LQKENI. The CDR3 totals 15 residues. TCR beta CDR3 regions were amplified from RNA transcripts. First-round RT-PCR of the TCR CDR3 relied on the HTBI primer set. MiXCR, run by TCRdb on the multiplex PCR reads, gives a single entry per CDR3 protein. The data contain about 640,000 distinct CDR3 sequences, roughly 15% of them singletons. This clonotype was seen ten or more times.

This receptor was identified in a woman aged 45-59 years with Graves' ophthalmopathy. The V and J genes are TRBV18 and TRBJ2-2; TRBD1 matches at 8 bases. Sequenced material: blood. The CDR3 bases are TGTGCCAGCTCAACGGGACAGGCGAACACCGGGGAGCTGTTTTTT. It specifies CASSTGQANTGELFF.